One sample yielded the 7 T cell receptor beta chains listed below, sequenced in a study of neurological immune-mediated disorders. A single record per CDR3 protein comes from TCRdb applying MiXCR to the 5' RACE reads. The table records some 48,000 distinct CDR3 sequences, 10% to 13% of them present only once. The material sequenced was PBMCs. These receptors were collected from a woman aged 40 to 55 with HTLV-1-associated myelopathy (HAM/TSP).

This clonotype has at least ten counts. The genes are TRBV6-6 and TRBJ2-3; 7 bases line up with TRBD2. Per the germline V gene, CDR1 is MNHNY and CDR2 is SVGAGI (reference sequence). There are 12 residues in the CDR3. V lost 7 bases, J lost 6 bases, and 4 bases stayed unmatched. CDR3 sequence reads: CASTQLADTQYF. As DNA, the CDR3 is TGTGCCAGCACCCAACTAGCGGATACGCAGTATTTT.

This clonotype has a count of ten or more. J is TRBJ2-7 and V is TRBV20-1; 9 nucleotides line up with TRBD1. Per the germline V gene, CDR1 is DFQATT and CDR2 is SNEGSKA (reference sequence). The V and J ends lost 2 bases and 1 base, in that order; junction bases with no gene match: 9. There are 16 residues in the CDR3. The CDR3 loop is CSARLLRTGDSYEQYF. Written as DNA, the CDR3 is TGCAGTGCTAGACTTCTTAGGACAGGGGATTCCTACGAGCAGTACTTC.

This clonotype was observed at least ten times. The chain joins TRBV24-1 to TRBJ2-3; the D gene is possibly TRBD2 (5 bases). This CDR3 comprises 13 residues. The germline V gene has CDR1 KGHDR and CDR2 SFDVKD. V lost 5 bases and J 5 bases, leaving 10 bases between the germline ends. The CDR3 region has the DNA TGTGCCACCAGTGGCCGGGGAAGAGATACGCAGTATTTT. Translating it yields CATSGRGRDTQYF.

This clonotype has a count of ten or more. CDR3 in amino acids: CASSESMHPRGTEAFF. CDR3 nucleotide sequence: TGCGCCAGCAGTGAGTCGATGCACCCGAGGGGCACTGAAGCTTTCTTT. J is TRBJ1-1 and V is TRBV10-2, with D perhaps TRBD1 (5 bases). The CDR3 contains 16 residues. V was trimmed by 0 bases and J by 4 bases, leaving 15 bases between them. CDR1 is WSHSY and CDR2 is SAAADI in the germline V gene.

This clonotype was found many times. The rearrangement links TRBV5-1 to TRBJ1-4; D is undetermined. Germline values: CDR1 SGHRS, CDR2 YFSETQ. This CDR3 is 13 amino acids long. Between the trimmed V and J ends, which lost 3 bases and 3 bases, there was a span of 6 bases. In DNA form, the CDR3 reads TGCGCCAGCAGCTGGAACCCTAATGAAAAACTGTTTTTT. Its protein product is CASSWNPNEKLFF.

The table lists this clonotype with many counts. The chain joins TRBV4-1 to TRBJ2-7, with 7 bases aligning to TRBD2. Trimming cost V 1 base and J 3 bases; bases outside gene matches: 9. The germline V gene encodes CDR1 MGHRA and CDR2 YSYEKL. The CDR3 has 16 residues. CDR3 bases: TGCGCCAGCAGCCAAGGAGGGACTACTAGTCGCTACGAGCAGTACTTC. It codes for CASSQGGTTSRYEQYF.

This clonotype showed up many times. The chain carries TRBV12-3 or TRBV12-4 and TRBJ1-2; a weak D match, TRBD1 (5 bases). V was trimmed by 4 bases and J by 4 bases, leaving 10 bases between them. The CDR3 loop spans 13 amino acids. DNA for the CDR3: TGTGCCAGCAGTTCGACGGGGGGCTATGGCTACACCTTC. Protein: CASSSTGGYGYTF.